This TCR beta chain comes out of a study of cytomegalovirus exposure and HLA in healthy donors. Findings of the study overall: Among TCR beta chains, those listed as cytomegalovirus-associated numbered more than 150. First-cohort TCR clusters were later found to tend to co-occur in the 120 validation repertoires.

CDR1 is MDHEN, CDR2 SYDVKM, per germline. This CDR3 comprises 12 residues. Trimming stripped 6 bases from V and 4 bases from J, with 9 bases between. It was the 120-subject validation cohort, separate from the approximately 700-subject first cohort, to which the donors belonged. TCRdb's table, derived via immunoSEQ multiplex PCR, lists solely in-frame clones and lacks some. The repertoire has fewer than 150,000 clones, 85% to 90% of them found once; the top ten carry just over 8.5%. As regards this clone: Its antigen is currently unknown.

The sequence derives from a man younger than 35 in good health and CMV-seropositive. This rearrangement joins TRBV28 to TRBJ1-2; D gene unclear. Sequencing was carried out using PBMCs. As DNA, the CDR3 is TGTGCCAGCAGCCCGAGGTTCTATGGCTACACCTTC. It is translated as CASSPRFYGYTF.